This T cell receptor (beta chain) originates from a study of shared clonotypes between healthy human individuals. The study, taken as a whole, reports: Naive CD4 clonotypes overlapped across several donors at approximately 5%. At large depth, rarefaction still showed sorted-subset sequencing to be incomplete. Having only a few donors restricted how much genetic and exposure-history diversity was captured.

In the original workflow: ImmunoSEQ output lacked quality scores and full-length reads, limiting matched filtering. Clones were read by immunoSEQ multiplex PCR, and TCRdb kept only the in-frame ones, dropping some. That table is the source of V, J and clone size, and D and trimming were worked out from the DNA. The top ten hold about 0.067% of the sample, which has roughly 520,000 clones, about 96% seen once. Worth noting for this clone: The antigen is unknown.

The clonotype comes from a woman in her thirties in good health. Sequenced material: naive CD4+ T cells sorted from blood. The subset is: CD45RA+ positively selected.

DNA for the CDR3: TGTGCCATCTCCTTATCGGGGGGAGCCGGGGAGCTGTTTTTT. It translates to CAISLSGGAGELFF. The chain carries TRBV10-3 and TRBJ2-2; 7 bases match TRBD2. Germline CDR1 and CDR2: ENHRY and SYGVKD. This CDR3 contains 14 residues. The junction had 9 bases not matched to a gene; V was cut back by 8 bases and J by 6 bases.